This T cell receptor beta chain was retrieved from a study of T cells in Graves' hyperthyroidism and ophthalmopathy. Study results and caveats: Ophthalmopathy prediction by the model preceded onset by a median about 6 months.

The sample holds many counts of this clonotype. Antigen: not known. There were TCR beta CDR3 regions amplified from RNA transcripts. With the HTBI primer set, the TCR CDR3 went through a first round of RT-PCR. In TCRdb, the multiplex PCR reads were re-called with MiXCR into one record per CDR3 protein. The table has around 690,000 distinct CDR3 sequences, approximately 15% seen once; the top ten hold roughly 16%. The CDR3 loop spans 12 amino acids. Germline CDR1 and CDR2: MDHEN and SYDVKM. The ends were cut back, 6 bases at V and 4 bases at J, with 9 bases in the middle. This clonotype originated in a middle-aged man with Graves' hyperthyroidism. This chain links TRBV28 with TRBJ1-2; D gene uncertain. Sequencing was performed on blood. The CDR3 region has the DNA TGTGCCAGCAGAACAAAACTCTATGGCTACACCTTC. The encoded protein is CASRTKLYGYTF.